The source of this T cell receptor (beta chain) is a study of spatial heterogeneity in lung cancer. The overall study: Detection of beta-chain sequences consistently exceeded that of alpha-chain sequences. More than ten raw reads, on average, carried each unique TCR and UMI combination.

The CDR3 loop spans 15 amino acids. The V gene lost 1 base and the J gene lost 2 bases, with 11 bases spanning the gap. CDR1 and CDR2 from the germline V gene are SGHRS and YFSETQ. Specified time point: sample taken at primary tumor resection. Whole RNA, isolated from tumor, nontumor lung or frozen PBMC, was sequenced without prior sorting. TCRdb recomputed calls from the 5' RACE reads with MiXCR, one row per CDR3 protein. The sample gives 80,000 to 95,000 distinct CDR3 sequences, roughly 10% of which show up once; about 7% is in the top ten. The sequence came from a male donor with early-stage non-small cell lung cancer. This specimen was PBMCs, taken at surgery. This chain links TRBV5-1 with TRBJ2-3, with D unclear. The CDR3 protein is CASSLSGSPTDTQYF. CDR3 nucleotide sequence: TGCGCCAGCAGCTTGTCCGGCTCACCCACAGATACGCAGTATTTT.